What follows are 30 T cell receptor beta chains derived from one specimen sequenced in a study of OX40 agonist ivuxolimab in advanced cancers. Sequenced by immunoSEQ multiplex PCR; TCRdb stores in-frame clones only, minus some. The sample has 100,000 or so clones; 90% are singletons. The sample in question was CD4+ or CD8+ T cells sorted from blood, obtained in a trial of the OX40 agonist ivuxolimab. These receptors were collected from an adult with an advanced solid tumor such as melanoma, head and neck, liver or kidney cancer.

The chain links TRBV7-8 to TRBJ1-2; D is possibly TRBD1 (6 bases). Trimming took off 5 bases at V and 4 bases at J, with 14 bases between the two ends. Germline CDR1 is SGHVS and CDR2 is FQNEAQ. The CDR3 consists of 14 residues. As DNA, the CDR3 is TGTGCCAGCAGCAAAGGACAGTACGGCTATGGCTACACCTTC. Amino acid sequence: CASSKGQYGYGYTF.

The V and J genes are TRBV4-1 and TRBJ1-5, with D hard to call. Trimming left V 0 bases short and J 3 bases short, with 6 bases between. The CDR3 loop spans 14 amino acids. Germline CDR1 MGHRA, CDR2 YSYEKL. The CDR3 nucleotides are TGCGCCAGCAGCCAAGATAACTACAATCAGCCCCAGCATTTT. Residues: CASSQDNYNQPQHF.

CDR3 sequence: CASSLGNSGNTIYF. The CDR3, as DNA: TGCGCCAGCAGCTTAGGAAACTCTGGAAACACCATATATTTT. The rearrangement uses TRBV5-1 and TRBJ1-3; D gene uncertain. The CDR3 contains 14 residues. Trimming stripped 2 bases from V and 0 bases from J, with 6 bases between. The V gene's germline CDR1 is SGHRS and CDR2 YFSETQ.

This sequence joins TRBV18 and TRBJ2-7, with D possibly being TRBD1 or TRBD2 (5 bases each). V lost 4 bases, J lost 5 bases, and 9 bases lay in between. CDR1 and CDR2 from the germline V gene are KGHSH and LQKENI. The CDR3 contains 12 residues. The CDR3 region is CASSQQGDEQYF. CDR3 DNA sequence: TGTGCCAGCTCACAGCAGGGAGACGAGCAGTACTTC.

The chain is built from TRBV28 and TRBJ1-2; maybe TRBD1 (6 bases). V lost 4 bases to trimming and J lost 4 bases, with 10 bases between them. Germline V CDR1 and CDR2: MDHEN, SYDVKM. This CDR3 contains 13 residues. CDR3 sequence: CASSSDRPYGYTF. In DNA form, the CDR3 reads TGTGCCAGCAGTTCAGACAGGCCCTATGGCTACACCTTC.

The V call is TRBV5-4, the J call TRBJ2-5; a weak D match, TRBD1 (6 bases). The CDR3 contains 14 residues. Germline-derived CDR1 and CDR2 are SGHNT and YYREEE (reference sequence). The V gene lost 3 bases and the J gene lost 7 bases, with 16 bases spanning the gap. CDR3 in DNA: TGTGCCAGCAGCTCCAGGGGCGCGCCGTGGACCCAGTACTTC. This gives the protein CASSSRGAPWTQYF.

The chain links TRBV10-3 to TRBJ2-2, with 9 bases lining up with TRBD1. This CDR3 contains 16 residues. V was pared by 6 bases and J by 1 base, with 6 bases of the junction left unmatched. Germline CDR1 reads ENHRY; CDR2 reads SYGVKD. The chain's CDR3 is CAISTGGGRNTGELFF. In DNA form, the CDR3 reads TGTGCCATCAGCACAGGGGGCGGGAGGAACACCGGGGAGCTGTTTTTT.

This clone was seen a handful of times. V usage is TRBV6-5 and J usage is TRBJ1-1, with D tentatively TRBD1 (6 bases). The V end lost 1 base, the J end lost 4 bases, and 13 bases lay between the germline ends. The CDR3 has 15 amino acids. Looked up from germline, CDR1 is MNHEY and CDR2 is SVGAGI. CDR3: CASSYFLQGTTEAFF. CDR3 sequence (DNA): TGTGCCAGCAGTTACTTCTTACAGGGTACCACTGAAGCTTTCTTT.

The chain is built from TRBV5-1 and TRBJ2-1; 10 bases align to TRBD2. Germline V gene lookup returns CDR1 SGHRS and CDR2 YFSETQ. This CDR3 spans 14 amino acids. V was clipped by 4 bases and J by 8 bases; unmatched bases: 6. This chain's CDR3 is CASSVTSGTHEQFF. CDR3 nucleotide sequence: TGCGCCAGCAGCGTCACTAGCGGGACCCATGAGCAGTTCTTC. Supplemented by reference TRBV5-1 and TRBJ2-1, the full variable domain reads KAGVTQTPRYLIKTRGQQVTLSCSPISGHRSVSWYQQTPGQGLQFLFEYFSETQRNKGNFPGRFSGRQFSNSRSEMNVSTLELGDSALYLCASSVTSGTHEQFFGPGTRLTVL.

As DNA, the CDR3 is TGTGCCAGCAGCTTATTACAGGGGCCCAATCAGCCCCAGCATTTT. Protein product: CASSLLQGPNQPQHF. J is TRBJ1-5 and V is TRBV7-8; TRBD1 agrees at 7 bases. The trim removed 2 bases at V and 3 bases at J, leaving 4 bases unmatched. Germline CDR1 reads SGHVS; CDR2 reads FQNEAQ. This CDR3 region has 15 residues.

The CDR3 sequence is CASSQRTSGEQFF. CDR3 in DNA: TGTGCCAGCAGCCAACGGACGTCGGGTGAGCAGTTCTTC. The chain recombines TRBV7-2 with TRBJ2-1; D is unresolved. This CDR3 has 13 residues. The germline V gene encodes CDR1 SGHTA and CDR2 FQGNSA. The V end lost 5 bases, the J end lost 9 bases, and 14 bases lay between the germline ends. Complete variable domain (other parts from reference TRBV7-2 and TRBJ2-1): GAGVSQSPSNKVTEKGKDVELRCDPISGHTALYWYRQSLGQGLEFLIYFQGNSAPDKSGLPSDRFSAERTGGSVSTLTIQRTQQEDSAVYLCASSQRTSGEQFFGPGTRLTVL.

This chain joins TRBV7-2 and TRBJ2-1; D unclear. The germline V gene encodes CDR1 SGHTA and CDR2 FQGNSA. Trimming removed 5 bases from V and 0 bases from J, with 8 bases in between. The CDR3 spans 14 residues. DNA for the CDR3: TGTGCCAGCAGCCCGAGGAGCTCCTACAATGAGCAGTTCTTC. Translated: CASSPRSSYNEQFF. Drawing the rest from reference TRBV7-2 and TRBJ2-1, the complete variable domain is GAGVSQSPSNKVTEKGKDVELRCDPISGHTALYWYRQSLGQGLEFLIYFQGNSAPDKSGLPSDRFSAERTGGSVSTLTIQRTQQEDSAVYLCASSPRSSYNEQFFGPGTRLTVL.

The chain is built from TRBV5-1 and TRBJ2-2; 8 bases line up with TRBD2. CDR1 and CDR2 (germline): SGHRS, YFSETQ. Germline trimming cut 0 bases from V and 3 bases from J; bases unmatched to any gene: 4. The CDR3 runs 16 residues. The CDR3 region has the DNA TGCGCCAGCAGCTTGGGTGCGGGGGGAGACACCGGGGAGCTGTTTTTT. This codes for CASSLGAGGDTGELFF.

The CDR3 DNA sequence: TGTGCCAGTAGAAACCTAGCCGTAGGATCCTACAATGAGCAGTTCTTC. Encoded protein: CASRNLAVGSYNEQFF. V and J are TRBV27 and TRBJ2-1; TRBD2 is a possible D gene (5 bases). Trimming pared 9 bases from V and 1 base from J, leaving 19 bases between. This CDR3 is built from 16 residues. Germline CDR1 reads MNHEY; CDR2 reads SMNVEV (reference sequence).

The count of this clone is one. The chain uses TRBV5-1 and TRBJ2-5; the D gene could be TRBD1 or TRBD2 (5 bases each). Germline V gene data show CDR1 as SGHRS and CDR2 as YFSETQ. The CDR3 extends over 15 amino acids. V dropped 0 bases and J dropped 2 bases, with 11 bases sitting between them. The DNA of the CDR3 is TGCGCCAGCAGCTTGGGAGGGGAGCTTCAAGAGACCCAGTACTTC. It encodes CASSLGGELQETQYF.

The V call is TRBV7-8, the J call TRBJ2-7; a weak D match, TRBD1 (5 bases). CDR3 length: 15 residues. V dropped 1 base and J dropped 0 bases, with 10 bases sitting between them. Germline V gene data show CDR1 as SGHVS and CDR2 as FQNEAQ. For the CDR3, the DNA is TGTGCCAGCAGCTTAGTCAGGGAACCCTCCTACGAGCAGTACTTC. Translation gives CASSLVREPSYEQYF.

CDR3 protein: CASSQDLVLAGGPGELFF. The CDR3 nucleotides are TGCGCCAGCAGCCAAGATCTCGTCCTAGCGGGAGGTCCCGGGGAGCTGTTTTTT. J is TRBJ2-2 and V is TRBV4-3, with 11 bases identical to TRBD2. Germline CDR1 and CDR2: LGHNA and YSLEER. V lost 0 bases, J lost 6 bases, and 9 bases stayed unmatched. The CDR3 is made up of 18 amino acids.

The V gene is TRBV7-9, the J gene TRBJ2-4, with D possibly being TRBD1 or TRBD2 (5 bases each). The CDR3 is 15 amino acids. Germline assignment: CDR1 SEHNR and CDR2 FQNEAQ (reference sequence). V lost 3 bases to trimming and J lost 8 bases, with 17 bases between them. CDR3 DNA sequence: TGTGCCAGCAGCTTCCCCACCGGGGCGACGGACATTCAGTACTTC. As protein: CASSFPTGATDIQYF.

This clone was counted between two and nine times. The chain uses TRBV7-9 and TRBJ1-4, with D uncertain. Germline CDR1 is SEHNR and CDR2 is FQNEAQ (reference sequence). There are 15 residues in the CDR3. Trimming shortened V by 1 base and J by 3 bases, and 9 bases separated the two germline ends. The CDR3 DNA follows: TGTGCCAGCAGCTTAGGAGGATCATCTAATGAAAAACTGTTTTTT. It codes for CASSLGGSSNEKLFF.

The chain has TRBV30 and TRBJ2-5; D may match TRBD1 or TRBD2 (6 bases each). The length of the CDR3 is 17 residues. Trimming stripped 2 bases from V and 7 bases from J, with 26 bases between. Germline CDR1 is GTSNPN and CDR2 is SVGIG (reference sequence). The CDR3 DNA follows: TGTGCCTGGAGTTCGGGGGCACGGGCCGGGGCCCGGGGGACCCAGTACTTC. Translation gives CAWSSGARAGARGTQYF.

The genes are TRBV7-2 and TRBJ2-2, with TRBD2 matching over 13 bases. The CDR3 extends over 16 amino acids. Unmatched junction bases numbered 5, after V lost 5 bases and J lost 5 bases. CDR1 and CDR2 from the germline V gene are SGHTA and FQGNSA. As DNA, the CDR3 is TGTGCCAGCAGCCTGGGACTAGCGGGAAAAACCGGGGAGCTGTTTTTT. The encoded protein is CASSLGLAGKTGELFF.

The J gene is TRBJ2-3, the V gene TRBV2; 8 nucleotides line up with TRBD1. The CDR3 consists of 15 residues. Germline V lookup: CDR1 SNHLY, CDR2 FYNNEI. After removal of 5 bases from V and 1 base from J, the junction contained 5 bases not matched to a gene. In nucleotides, the CDR3 is TGTGCCAGCAGTATGGACAGGGCCCGCACAGATACGCAGTATTTT. Encoded protein: CASSMDRARTDTQYF.

The chain joins TRBV5-6 to TRBJ2-1; 13 nucleotides agree with TRBD2. The CDR3 covers 16 residues. With 4 bases clipped from V and 8 bases from J, the junction kept 9 bases outside the gene matches. CDR1 and CDR2 from the germline V gene are SGHDT and YYEEEE. The CDR3 sequence: CASSPQGTSGIHEQFF. The CDR3 DNA sequence: TGTGCCAGCAGCCCTCAGGGGACTAGCGGGATCCATGAGCAGTTCTTC.

This chain links TRBV7-8 with TRBJ2-1; a possible D gene is TRBD2 (6 bases). The CDR3 extends over 16 amino acids. Germline loops: CDR1 SGHVS, CDR2 FQNEAQ. V dropped 6 bases and J dropped 4 bases, with 19 bases sitting between them. CDR3 in amino acids: CASSSPPGRSYNEQFF. As DNA, the CDR3 is TGTGCCAGCAGTTCCCCCCCCGGGAGATCATACAATGAGCAGTTCTTC. Variable domain in full (rest from reference TRBV7-8 and TRBJ2-1): GAGVSQSPRYKVAKRGQDVALRCDPISGHVSLFWYQQALGQGPEFLTYFQNEAQLDKSGLPSDRFFAERPEGSVSTLKIQRTQQEDSAVYLCASSSPPGRSYNEQFFGPGTRLTVL.

This clone was seen a single time. V and J are TRBV28 and TRBJ2-1; weak D call: TRBD2 (6 bases). The germline V and J ends were trimmed by 5 bases and 6 bases, with 17 bases remaining between them. Germline lookup yields CDR1 MDHEN and CDR2 SYDVKM. CDR3 length equals 15 residues. The DNA for the CDR3 is TGTGCCAGCAGTATAGCGGACGAGGGGTCCAATGAGCAGTTCTTC. Amino acid sequence: CASSIADEGSNEQFF.

V is TRBV7-6 and J is TRBJ2-5, with 9 positions matching TRBD2. The CDR3 is 16 amino acids. Trimming at V came to 5 bases and at J to 5 bases, leaving 12 bases not matched to a gene. The germline CDR1 and CDR2 sequences are SGHVS and FNYEAQ. The CDR3 here is CASSVSSGTSFETQYF. CDR3 nucleotide sequence: TGTGCCAGCAGCGTGTCCTCCGGGACTAGCTTCGAGACCCAGTACTTC.

The chain joins TRBV10-2 to TRBJ1-5; D is unresolved. Trimming took off 4 bases at V and 2 bases at J, with 6 bases between the two ends. From germline, CDR1 is WSHSY and CDR2 SAAADI. CDR3 size: 13 residues. Here the CDR3 DNA reads TGCGCCAGCAGTGGTGAAGGCAATCAGCCCCAGCATTTT. Its translation is CASSGEGNQPQHF.

This clone was observed a single time. The same CDR3 is also encoded by other DNA sequences in this sample. This chain joins TRBV7-9 and TRBJ2-7; D call uncertain. V lost 3 bases and J 2 bases, leaving 5 bases between the germline ends. The CDR3 extends over 12 amino acids. Per the germline V gene, CDR1 is SEHNR and CDR2 is FQNEAQ (reference sequence). CDR3 protein: CASSFSTYEQYF. In nucleotides, the CDR3 is TGTGCCAGCAGCTTCTCTACCTACGAGCAGTACTTC.

The chain has TRBV7-2 and TRBJ1-5; D may be TRBD1 (5 bases). V lost 3 bases to trimming and J lost 6 bases, with 15 bases between them. CDR1 and CDR2 from the germline V gene are SGHTA and FQGNSA. This CDR3 comprises 15 residues. The CDR3 DNA reads TGTGCCAGCAGCTTCGAGAGCGGGGCCGGTCAGCCCCAGCATTTT. This gives the protein CASSFESGAGQPQHF.

The gene calls are TRBV21-1 and TRBJ1-2; the tabulated D call, TRBD1, remains unverified against the DNA. TRBV21-1 is assigned pseudogene status. CDR3 size: 15 residues. The CDR3 loop is CARGIRTGLNYGYTF. DNA of the CDR3: TGTGCCAGGGGGATCAGGACAGGCTTGAACTATGGCTACACCTTC.